The 16 T cell receptor beta chains below were found in one sample sequenced in a study of blood T cells in healthy people across ages. The authors ran a second PCR of about 7 to 12 cycles using a sample-barcoded 5' primer and a J-beta primer mix. TCRdb passed the 5' RACE reads through MiXCR, listing each CDR3 protein once. The sample has some 1,800,000 distinct CDR3 sequences, around 42% seen once; the top ten hold around 23%. Source material: blood. The source is a human donor in good health.

The genes are TRBV28 and TRBJ2-4; D not resolved. The J call may be mistaken, given a closer DNA end match to TRBJ2-7. The CDR3 consists of 13 residues. Germline V CDR1 and CDR2: MDHEN, SYDVKM. The CDR3 is CASSLLRVDEQYF. CDR3 sequence (DNA): TGTGCCAGCAGTTTACTTCGGGTAGACGAGCAGTACTTC.

The chain recombines TRBV10-3 with TRBJ2-1; 8 bases match TRBD1. With 2 bases clipped from V and 9 bases from J, the junction kept 6 bases outside the gene matches. Germline V lookup: CDR1 ENHRY, CDR2 SYGVKD. The CDR3 runs 14 residues. The CDR3 bases are TGTGCCATCAGTGAGGGGTTGACAGGGGTTGAGCAGTTCTTC. It codes for CAISEGLTGVEQFF.

The CDR3 protein is CASSQVSGRNTEAFF. The CDR3 coding sequence is TGCGCCAGCAGCCAAGTGTCAGGGCGGAACACTGAAGCTTTCTTT. V gene TRBV4-1 combines with J gene TRBJ1-1, with TRBD1 as a possible D gene (5 bases). V was clipped by 1 base and J by 1 base, with 10 bases between them. The CDR3 is 15 amino acids. Germline lookup yields CDR1 MGHRA and CDR2 YSYEKL.

The chain is built from TRBV5-1 and TRBJ1-2; perhaps TRBD1 as D (5 bases). The CDR3 extends over 14 amino acids. V dropped 4 bases and J dropped 5 bases, with 15 bases sitting between them. Germline CDR1 SGHRS, CDR2 YFSETQ. The CDR3 coding sequence is TGCGCCAGCAGCCCGCTAGGGGATCAGTATGGCTACACCTTC. It codes for CASSPLGDQYGYTF.

This chain uses TRBV7-9 with TRBJ1-6; 7 bases match TRBD1. Germline V lookup: CDR1 SEHNR, CDR2 FQNEAQ (reference sequence). V lost 4 bases and J lost 6; bases outside the gene matches: 6. The CDR3 is 15 amino acids. CDR3 bases: TGTGCCAGCAGCTCCACAGGGGACCCTAATTCACCCCTCCACTTT. Its translation: CASSSTGDPNSPLHF.

V usage is TRBV7-9 and J usage is TRBJ2-1, with 11 bases identical to TRBD2. After removal of 5 bases from V and 1 base from J, the junction contained 4 bases not matched to a gene. Germline V CDR1 and CDR2: SEHNR, FQNEAQ (reference sequence). This CDR3 has 16 residues. The DNA for the CDR3 is TGTGCCAGCAGCATACTAGCGGGGGTGTCCTACAATGAGCAGTTCTTC. Its protein is CASSILAGVSYNEQFF.

A few counts support this clonotype. The chain recombines TRBV4-1 with TRBJ1-1, with TRBD1 as a possible D gene (6 bases). Germline CDR1 is MGHRA and CDR2 is YSYEKL. The CDR3 is made up of 16 amino acids. The V gene lost 2 bases and the J gene lost 0 bases, with 13 bases spanning the gap. The CDR3 protein is CASSQPWTAMNTEAFF. The CDR3 DNA sequence: TGCGCCAGCAGCCAACCTTGGACAGCTATGAACACTGAAGCTTTCTTT.

The V call is TRBV6-5, the J call TRBJ2-1; 9 nucleotides agree with TRBD1. Looked up from germline, CDR1 is MNHEY and CDR2 is SVGAGI. CDR3 length: 15 amino acids. With V trimmed by 6 bases and J by 10 bases, 13 bases remained unmatched. The CDR3 region has the DNA TGTGCCAGCAGAACTTGGGACAGGGCGGGCTACGAGCAGTTCTTC. Translated: CASRTWDRAGYEQFF.

V and J are TRBV5-1 and TRBJ2-7; D perhaps matches TRBD1 (5 bases). The CDR3 consists of 14 residues. CDR1 is SGHRS, CDR2 YFSETQ, per germline. The V and J ends lost 4 bases and 1 base respectively, with 12 bases between them. CDR3 in DNA: TGCGCCAGCAGCGGACACAAGGAGTCCTACGAGCAGTACTTC. Its translation: CASSGHKESYEQYF.

The chain is built from TRBV20-1 and TRBJ1-4; 8 bases agree with TRBD1. The V gene end was trimmed by 4 bases and the J gene end by 6 bases; junction bases not matched to a gene: 10. Germline lookup yields CDR1 DFQATT and CDR2 SNEGSKA (reference sequence). The CDR3 length is 15 residues. The CDR3 protein is CSAILRQGIYEKLFF. CDR3 coding DNA: TGCAGTGCTATCCTGCGACAGGGGATTTATGAAAAACTGTTTTTT.

The genes are TRBV7-6 and TRBJ2-1, with D possibly TRBD2 on 6 matching bases. CDR3 size: 16 residues. V shed 4 bases and J shed 0 bases, with 13 bases lying between them. In germline, CDR1 is SGHVS, CDR2 FNYEAQ. CDR3 nucleotide sequence: TGTGCCAGCAGCTGGCGACTAGATTCCTCCTACAATGAGCAGTTCTTC. This translates into CASSWRLDSSYNEQFF. Based on the CDR3 plus reference TRBV7-6 and TRBJ2-1, the full variable domain is GAGVSQSPRYKVTKRGQDVALRCDPISGHVSLYWYRQALGQGPEFLTYFNYEAQQDKSGLPNDRFSAERPEGSISTLTIQRTEQRDSAMYRCASSWRLDSSYNEQFFGPGTRLTVL.

Note on this clonotype: A much larger clone differs from this one at a single base, so this may be a read error. The rearrangement uses TRBV7-9 and TRBJ1-1; D ambiguous. The CDR3 has 13 amino acids. Per germline, CDR1 SEHNR and CDR2 FQNEAQ (reference sequence). Trimming took 1 base from V and 4 from J, leaving 7 bases between them. CDR3 in DNA: TGTGCCAGCAGCTTAGAGAGTCCCACTGAAGCTTTCTTT. It codes for CASSLESPTEAFF.

The rearrangement links TRBV12-3 or TRBV12-4 to TRBJ2-5; D is uncertain. CDR3 length: 12 amino acids. Deletions cut 5 bases from V and 4 bases from J, with 8 bases between. CDR3 protein: CASSLYSETQYF. CDR3 DNA sequence: TGTGCCAGCAGTCTCTATTCAGAGACCCAGTACTTC.

The rearrangement links TRBV28 to TRBJ2-4, with D tentatively TRBD1 (6 bases). The end of the DNA is better explained by TRBJ2-7, so the J call may be wrong. Germline V gene sequence: CDR1 MDHEN, CDR2 SYDVKM. The CDR3 spans 13 residues. CDR3 coding DNA: TGTGCCAACAGCGACAGGTCGTCTTACGAGCAGTACTTC. It codes for CANSDRSSYEQYF.

This clonotype was found many times. The V and J genes are TRBV13 and TRBJ1-2; no clear D. This CDR3 is 13 amino acids long. The ends were cut back, 2 bases at V and 4 bases at J, with 8 bases in the middle. Germline V lookup: CDR1 PRHDT, CDR2 FYEKMQ (reference sequence). The CDR3: CASSLLRGYGYTF. CDR3 in DNA: TGTGCCAGCAGCTTACTTAGAGGCTATGGCTACACCTTC. Complete variable domain (other parts from reference TRBV13 and TRBJ1-2): AAGVIQSPRHLIKEKRETATLKCYPIPRHDTVYWYQQGPGQDPQFLISFYEKMQSDKGSIPDRFSAQQFSDYHSELNMSSLELGDSALYFCASSLLRGYGYTFGSGTRLTVV.

The chain links TRBV28 to TRBJ2-7, with D tentatively TRBD1 or TRBD2 (5 bases each). Germline assignment: CDR1 MDHEN and CDR2 SYDVKM. The CDR3 has 15 amino acids. Trimming stripped 2 bases from V and 6 bases from J, with 17 bases between. This chain's CDR3 is CASSLRVTKDSEQYF. In DNA, the CDR3 is TGTGCCAGCAGTTTAAGAGTGACTAAAGACAGCGAGCAGTACTTC.